The next 26 T cell receptor beta chains were all read from a single sample in a study of blood T cell repertoires in COVID-19. TCRdb keeps only in-frame clones here, not all; method: immunoSEQ multiplex PCR. The sample lists some 320,000 clones, approximately 85% occurring once. Sample: peripheral blood. Every receptor here comes from a human donor in a cohort sampled during active COVID-19.

The rearrangement links TRBV4-2 to TRBJ2-7; tentative D call: TRBD1 (6 bases). The V and J ends lost 3 bases and 5 bases respectively, with 14 bases between them. This CDR3 has 14 residues. CDR1 LGHNA and CDR2 YNFKEQ come from the germline V gene. CDR3 sequence (DNA): TGTGCCAGCAGCCAGGCGGACCGGGACAACGAGCAGTACTTC. Encoded protein: CASSQADRDNEQYF.

About this clone itself: It is likely a read error, because the conserved phenylalanine at the end of the CDR3 is missing. The DNA is left out, because the CDR3 cannot be placed on it with certainty; the CDR3 is given as TCRdb lists it. The CDR3 loop reads CASSPGRALDA. The rearrangement uses TRBV5-8 and TRBJ1-2. Germline assignment: CDR1 SGHTS and CDR2 YDEGEE. The length of the CDR3 is 11 amino acids, counting both ends.

This clone appeared a few times. This chain links TRBV2 with TRBJ2-2; D gene unclear. Germline lookup yields CDR1 SNHLY and CDR2 FYNNEI. Trimming took 5 bases from V and 1 from J, leaving 5 bases between them. The CDR3 consists of 13 residues. CDR3 sequence (DNA): TGTGCCAGCAGTCCGGTGAACACCGGGGAGCTGTTTTTT. Protein: CASSPVNTGELFF.

The chain has TRBV30 and TRBJ2-1, with a possible D match to TRBD1 (6 bases). Trimming removed 3 bases at V and 7 bases at J, with 10 bases between. In germline, CDR1 is GTSNPN, CDR2 SVGIG (reference sequence). The CDR3 contains 12 residues. The CDR3 region is CAWSLTGNEQFF. For the CDR3, the DNA is TGTGCCTGGAGCCTGACAGGAAATGAGCAGTTCTTC.

The chain combines TRBV5-8 with TRBJ1-2, with D hard to call. Trimming removed 0 bases from V and 6 bases from J, with 9 bases in between. Per germline, CDR1 SGHTS and CDR2 YDEGEE. The CDR3 covers 13 residues. For the CDR3, the DNA is TGTGCCAGCAGCTTGGCCCGGGGTAATGGCTACACCTTC. Its translation: CASSLARGNGYTF.

This clone was counted a few times. The chain carries TRBV15 and TRBJ1-2; D gene uncertain. Between the trimmed V and J ends, which lost 0 bases and 3 bases, there was a span of 8 bases. This CDR3 comprises 14 residues. Looked up from germline, CDR1 is LNHNV and CDR2 is YYDKDF (reference sequence). CDR3 residues: CATSRDQKDYGYTF. CDR3 DNA sequence: TGTGCCACCAGCAGAGATCAGAAAGACTATGGCTACACCTTC.

This clone was seen once. The chain employs TRBV7-3 and TRBJ1-1, with D hard to call. Trimming cost V 5 bases and J 4 bases, with 17 bases left between them. There are 15 residues in the CDR3. CDR1 is SGHTA and CDR2 is FQGTGA in the germline V gene. The CDR3 loop reads CASSPSSGSGTEAFF. CDR3 sequence (DNA): TGTGCCAGCAGCCCCTCTTCCGGGAGTGGCACTGAAGCTTTCTTT. The full variable domain, with the rest looked up from reference TRBV7-3 and TRBJ1-1, is GAGVSQTPSNKVTEKGKYVELRCDPISGHTALYWYRQSLGQGPEFLIYFQGTGAADDSGLPNDRFFAVRPEGSVSTLKIQRTERGDSAVYLCASSPSSGSGTEAFFGQGTRLTVV.

The rearrangement links TRBV3-1 (or the pseudogene TRBV3-2) to TRBJ2-5, with D perhaps TRBD1 (6 bases). The germline V gene has CDR1 LGHDT and CDR2 YNNKEL (reference sequence). The V end lost 0 bases, the J end lost 3 bases, and 14 bases lay between the germline ends. CDR3 size: 16 residues. CDR3 sequence: CASSQDGTFIKETQYF. The CDR3 DNA follows: TGTGCCAGCAGCCAAGACGGGACATTTATTAAAGAGACCCAGTACTTC.

The chain has TRBV10-2 and TRBJ2-7, with TRBD1 as a possible D gene (5 bases). Germline CDR1 reads WSHSY; CDR2 reads SAAADI. Between the trimmed V and J ends, which lost 0 bases and 0 bases, there was a span of 12 bases. The CDR3 covers 16 residues. CDR3: CASSESGTGASYEQYF. The CDR3 nucleotides read TGCGCCAGCAGTGAGTCAGGCACAGGCGCCTCCTACGAGCAGTACTTC.

The chain links TRBV6-5 to TRBJ1-1, with D perhaps TRBD1 (6 bases). The V gene's germline CDR1 is MNHEY and CDR2 SVGAGI. Trimming left V 6 bases short and J 4 bases short, with 18 bases between. CDR3 length: 15 residues. The CDR3 DNA reads as TGTGCCAGCAGGGTACTGACAGGTCTGGGCACTGAAGCTTTCTTT. Amino acid sequence: CASRVLTGLGTEAFF.

V and J are TRBV7-8 and TRBJ2-2, with TRBD2 as a possible D gene (6 bases). CDR3 length equals 15 residues. V lost 5 bases and J 5 bases, leaving 15 bases between the germline ends. CDR1 and CDR2 (germline): SGHVS, FQNEAQ. CDR3 nucleotide sequence: TGTGCCAGCAGCCCGACTAGTATGGGAACCGGGGAGCTGTTTTTT. Translated, it gives CASSPTSMGTGELFF. Full variable domain (missing parts from reference TRBV7-8 and TRBJ2-2): GAGVSQSPRYKVAKRGQDVALRCDPISGHVSLFWYQQALGQGPEFLTYFQNEAQLDKSGLPSDRFFAERPEGSVSTLKIQRTQQEDSAVYLCASSPTSMGTGELFFGEGSRLTVL.

As concerns this clone: The sample carries other DNA sequences with the same CDR3. V usage is TRBV30 and J usage is TRBJ1-3, with D perhaps TRBD1 (5 bases). In germline, CDR1 is GTSNPN, CDR2 SVGIG (reference sequence). V lost 1 base to trimming and J lost 0 bases, with 16 bases between them. CDR3 size: 17 residues. The CDR3 region has the DNA TGTGCCTGGAGTGGGGCGGGACGGCCTTTCTCTGGAAACACCATATATTTT. Translation: CAWSGAGRPFSGNTIYF.

The chain combines TRBV30 with TRBJ1-5; perhaps TRBD1 as D (5 bases). The CDR3 consists of 15 residues. Trimming shortened V by 0 bases and J by 4 bases, and 13 bases separated the two germline ends. Germline V gives CDR1 GTSNPN, CDR2 SVGIG (reference sequence). CDR3 residues: CAWSVRGTINQPQHF. CDR3 bases: TGTGCCTGGAGTGTACGGGGGACTATTAATCAGCCCCAGCATTTT.

This clone was recorded once. This chain links TRBV6-5 with TRBJ2-7; TRBD1 might be the D (6 bases). V lost 6 bases and J lost 5, with 14 bases in between. The CDR3 runs to 13 residues. CDR1 is MNHEY, CDR2 SVGAGI, per germline. The CDR3 here is CASRRTGTHEQYF. The CDR3 coding sequence is TGTGCCAGCAGACGTACAGGGACCCACGAGCAGTACTTC.

In this sample, this clone turned up once. This chain joins TRBV5-1 and TRBJ2-1, with TRBD2 matching over 7 bases. The length of the CDR3 is 16 residues. The junction had 11 bases not matched to a gene; V was cut back by 2 bases and J by 6 bases. Germline assignment: CDR1 SGHRS and CDR2 YFSETQ. The CDR3 region is CASSLGGSLSGNEQFF. In nucleotides, the CDR3 is TGCGCCAGCAGCTTAGGCGGGAGCCTATCGGGCAATGAGCAGTTCTTC.

The chain recombines TRBV10-3 with TRBJ2-2; 8 bases line up with TRBD1. J lost 1 base, V lost 5 bases, and 3 bases had no gene match. Germline CDR1 reads ENHRY; CDR2 reads SYGVKD. This CDR3 has 15 residues. The CDR3 region is CAISYGTGNTGELFF. The CDR3 nucleotides read TGTGCCATCAGTTACGGGACAGGGAACACCGGGGAGCTGTTTTTT.

The chain employs TRBV18 and TRBJ1-4, with a possible D match to TRBD1 (6 bases). The CDR3 runs 15 residues. Looked up from germline, CDR1 is KGHSH and CDR2 is LQKENI. V was shortened by 3 bases and J by 0 bases, with 8 bases between the two germline ends. Here the CDR3 DNA reads TGTGCCAGCTCACCTAACAGGGCAACTAATGAAAAACTGTTTTTT. This translates into CASSPNRATNEKLFF. The full variable domain, rest sourced from reference TRBV18 and TRBJ1-4, is NAGVMQNPRHLVRRRGQEARLRCSPMKGHSHVYWYRQLPEEGLKFMVYLQKENIIDESGMPKERFSAEFPKEGPSILRIQQVVRGDSAAYFCASSPNRATNEKLFFGSGTQLSVL.

This clone turned up a few times. V usage is TRBV15 and J usage is TRBJ1-2; a weak D match, TRBD1 (5 bases). CDR3 length equals 16 residues. Germline-derived CDR1 and CDR2 are LNHNV and YYDKDF (reference sequence). Trimming took off 0 bases at V and 8 bases at J, with 19 bases between the two ends. CDR3 in DNA: TGTGCCACCAGCAGAGAGGCAGGGTTTAGTACTCGGGGCTACACCTTC. Its protein product is CATSREAGFSTRGYTF.

This chain connects TRBV5-6 to TRBJ2-7; no clear D. With 4 bases removed from V and 0 bases from J, the gap between germline ends came to 20 bases. Germline assignment: CDR1 SGHDT and CDR2 YYEEEE. The CDR3 totals 17 residues. This chain's CDR3 is CASSVYYSERSSYEQYF. As DNA, the CDR3 is TGTGCCAGCAGCGTATATTACTCCGAGAGGAGCTCCTACGAGCAGTACTTC.

This rearrangement joins TRBV7-3 to TRBJ2-1, with 8 nucleotides matching TRBD2. CDR3 size: 14 residues. From germline, CDR1 is SGHTA and CDR2 FQGTGA. V trimming: 4 bases; J trimming: 6 bases; junction bases outside the gene matches: 5. In nucleotides, the CDR3 is TGTGCCAGCAGCTCCGGGGGGGCCTCCAATGAGCAGTTCTTC. It yields the protein CASSSGGASNEQFF.

The chain joins TRBV7-6 to TRBJ1-2; TRBD1 aligns across 9 bases. The CDR3 contains 16 residues. The junction had 13 bases not matched to a gene; V was cut back by 5 bases and J by 6 bases. From germline, CDR1 is SGHVS and CDR2 FNYEAQ. This chain's CDR3 is CASSPRDRAVPNGYTF. The CDR3 region has the DNA TGTGCCAGCAGCCCCAGGGACAGGGCGGTTCCAAATGGCTACACCTTC.

This chain uses TRBV6-6 with TRBJ1-5, with a tentative D call TRBD1 (5 bases). Per the germline V gene, CDR1 is MNHNY and CDR2 is SVGAGI (reference sequence). The CDR3 covers 15 residues. V dropped 6 bases and J dropped 0 bases, with 12 bases sitting between them. The DNA of the CDR3 is TGTGCCAGCAGATACGACAGCTATAGCAATCAGCCCCAGCATTTT. Protein sequence: CASRYDSYSNQPQHF.

The chain employs TRBV6-6 and TRBJ1-6, with no clear D. The CDR3 contains 16 residues. Germline loops: CDR1 MNHNY, CDR2 SVGAGI (reference sequence). V lost 7 bases and J lost 0, with 13 bases in between. Here the CDR3 reads CASTNRGSSYNSPLHF. The CDR3 bases are TGTGCCAGCACCAATCGAGGGAGCTCCTATAATTCACCCCTCCACTTT.

As regards this clone: Other DNA sequences in this specimen translate into the identical CDR3. The chain recombines TRBV5-6 with TRBJ1-5; 7 nucleotides line up with TRBD1. Germline CDR1 and CDR2: SGHDT and YYEEEE. CDR3 length equals 15 residues. Losses at the gene ends were 0 bases for V and 4 bases for J; bases not matched to a gene: 4. Here the CDR3 reads CASSLAGTANQPQHF. In DNA form, the CDR3 reads TGTGCCAGCAGCTTGGCAGGGACAGCTAATCAGCCCCAGCATTTT.

The chain combines TRBV3-1 (or the pseudogene TRBV3-2) with TRBJ2-7; tentatively, D is TRBD1 (6 bases). Trimming stripped 8 bases from V and 5 bases from J, with 10 bases between. CDR3 size: 11 residues. Per germline, CDR1 LGHDT and CDR2 YNNKEL (reference sequence). CDR3 bases: TGTGCCAGCTCCCGGACAGACGAGCAGTACTTC. This sequence encodes CASSRTDEQYF.

This clone was found many times. The chain is built from TRBV5-6 and TRBJ1-2; 7 positions match TRBD1. The V segment lost 4 bases and the J segment 4 bases; nucleotides outside the gene matches: 7. CDR3 length: 14 residues. CDR1 and CDR2 (germline): SGHDT, YYEEEE. CDR3 residues: CASSTGTAIYGYTF. The CDR3 DNA is TGTGCCAGCAGCACCGGGACAGCCATCTATGGCTACACCTTC. Complete variable domain (other parts from reference TRBV5-6 and TRBJ1-2): DAGVTQSPTHLIKTRGQQVTLRCSPKSGHDTVSWYQQALGQGPQFIFQYYEEEERQRGNFPDRFSGHQFPNYSSELNVNALLLGDSALYLCASSTGTAIYGYTFGSGTRLTVV.